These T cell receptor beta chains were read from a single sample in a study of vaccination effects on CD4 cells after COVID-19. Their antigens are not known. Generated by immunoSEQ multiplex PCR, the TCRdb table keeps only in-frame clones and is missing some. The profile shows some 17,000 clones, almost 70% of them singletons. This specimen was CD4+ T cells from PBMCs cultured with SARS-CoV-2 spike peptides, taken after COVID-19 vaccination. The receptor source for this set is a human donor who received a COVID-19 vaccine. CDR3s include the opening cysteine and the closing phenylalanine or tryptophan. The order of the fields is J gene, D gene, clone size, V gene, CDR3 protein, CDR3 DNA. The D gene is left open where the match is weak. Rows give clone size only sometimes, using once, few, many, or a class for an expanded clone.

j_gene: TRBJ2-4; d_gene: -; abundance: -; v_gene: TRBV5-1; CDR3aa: CASSLGQSKNIQYF; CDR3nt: TGCGCCAGCAGCTTGGGACAGTCCAAAAACATTCAGTACTTC
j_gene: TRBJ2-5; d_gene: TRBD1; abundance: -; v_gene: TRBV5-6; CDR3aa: CASSLVLTGRRSETQYF; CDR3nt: TGTGCCAGCAGCTTGGTTTTGACAGGGCGAAGGTCGGAGACCCAGTACTTC
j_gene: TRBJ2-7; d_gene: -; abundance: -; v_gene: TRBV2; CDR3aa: CASSEVRRQTPYEQYF; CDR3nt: TGTGCCAGCAGTGAAGTCAGGCGCCAGACCCCCTACGAGCAGTACTTC
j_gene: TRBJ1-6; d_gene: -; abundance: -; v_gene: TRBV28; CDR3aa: CASSLHISDRNNSPLHF; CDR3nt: TGTGCCAGCAGTTTACACATATCGGACAGAAATAATTCACCCCTCCACTTT
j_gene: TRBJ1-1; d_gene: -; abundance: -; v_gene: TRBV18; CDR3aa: CASRESRRAFF; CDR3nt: TGTGCCAGCCGAGAAAGCAGGCGAGCTTTCTTT
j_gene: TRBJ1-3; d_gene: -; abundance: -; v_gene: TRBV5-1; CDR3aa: CASSLAAGVSGNTIYF; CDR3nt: TGCGCCAGCAGCTTGGCCGCGGGAGTCTCTGGAAACACCATATATTTT
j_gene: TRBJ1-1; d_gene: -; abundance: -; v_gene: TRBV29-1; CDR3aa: CSVEVEVGTEAFF; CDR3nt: TGCAGTGTTGAAGTAGAGGTGGGCACTGAAGCTTTCTTT
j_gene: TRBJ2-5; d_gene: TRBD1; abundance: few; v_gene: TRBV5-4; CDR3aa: CASSSQLRTGTLQETQYF; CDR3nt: TGTGCCAGCAGCTCCCAACTACGGACAGGGACTTTGCAAGAGACCCAGTACTTC
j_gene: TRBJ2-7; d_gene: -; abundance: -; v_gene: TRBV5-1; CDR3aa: CASSLAEDRTLYEQYF; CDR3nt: TGCGCCAGCAGCTTGGCCGAAGACAGGACTCTCTACGAGCAGTACTTC
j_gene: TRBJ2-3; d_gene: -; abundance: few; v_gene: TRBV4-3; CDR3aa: CASSQAEGSRQYF; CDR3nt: TGCGCCAGCAGCCAAGCGGAGGGCAGCCGGCAGTATTTT
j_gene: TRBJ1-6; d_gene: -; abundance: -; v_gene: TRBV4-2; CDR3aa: CASSPESSYNSPLHF; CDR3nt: TGTGCCAGCAGCCCCGAGAGCTCCTATAATTCACCCCTCCACTTT
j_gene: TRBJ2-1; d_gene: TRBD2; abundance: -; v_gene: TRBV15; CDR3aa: CATSRAPSGSIRRSKGSYNEQFF; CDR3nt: TGTGCCACCAGCAGAGCACCTAGCGGGAGTATAAGGAGGAGCAAAGGCTCCTACAATGAGCAGTTCTTC
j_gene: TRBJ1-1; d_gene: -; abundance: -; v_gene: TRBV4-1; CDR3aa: CASSQGGGGTEAFF; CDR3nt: TGCGCCAGCAGCCAAGGGGGGGGTGGGACTGAAGCTTTCTTT
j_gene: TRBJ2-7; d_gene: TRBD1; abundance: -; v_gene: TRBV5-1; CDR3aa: CASSLSQGVLYEQYF; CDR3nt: TGCGCCAGCAGCTTGTCTCAGGGGGTACTCTACGAGCAGTACTTC
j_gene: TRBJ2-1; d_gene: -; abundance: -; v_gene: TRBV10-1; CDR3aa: CASSEFRVCSYNEQFF; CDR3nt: TGCGCCAGCTCCGAATTCAGGGTCTGCTCCTACAATGAGCAGTTCTTC
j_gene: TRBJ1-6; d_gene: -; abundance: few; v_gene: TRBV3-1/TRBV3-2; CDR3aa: CASSPRTANSPLHF; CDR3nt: TGTGCCAGCAGCCCCAGGACAGCAAATTCACCCCTCCACTTT
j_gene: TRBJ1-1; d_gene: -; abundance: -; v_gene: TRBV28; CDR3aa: CASGTGWGKNTEAFF; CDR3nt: TGTGCCAGCGGCACCGGTTGGGGAAAAAACACTGAAGCTTTCTTT
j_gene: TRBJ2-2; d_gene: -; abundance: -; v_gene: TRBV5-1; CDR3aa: CASSLGTSNTGELFF; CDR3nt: TGCGCCAGCAGCTTGGGGACATCGAACACCGGGGAGCTGTTTTTT
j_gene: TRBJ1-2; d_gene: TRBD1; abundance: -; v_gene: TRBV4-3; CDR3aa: CASSPGAGTARGYTF; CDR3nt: TGCGCCAGCAGCCCAGGCGCCGGGACAGCTAGGGGCTACACCTTC
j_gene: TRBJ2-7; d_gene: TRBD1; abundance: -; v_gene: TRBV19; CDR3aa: CASSITGTGGYEQYF; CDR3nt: TGTGCCAGTAGTATAACCGGGACAGGGGGCTACGAGCAGTACTTC
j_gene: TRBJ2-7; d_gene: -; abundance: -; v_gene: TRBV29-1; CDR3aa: CSVEDRLPPYYEQYF; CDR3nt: TGCAGCGTTGAAGATAGACTCCCGCCATACTACGAGCAGTACTTC
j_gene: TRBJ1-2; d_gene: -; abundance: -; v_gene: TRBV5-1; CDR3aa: CASSLLGQGGYGYTF; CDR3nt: TGCGCCAGCAGCTTGTTGGGGCAGGGCGGCTATGGCTACACCTTC
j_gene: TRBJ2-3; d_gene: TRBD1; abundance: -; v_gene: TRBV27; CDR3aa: CASSSGGHSTDTQYF; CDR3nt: TGTGCCAGCTCCTCAGGGGGTCATAGCACAGATACGCAGTATTTT
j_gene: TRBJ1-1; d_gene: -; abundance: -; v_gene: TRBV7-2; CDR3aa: CASSLGGRERPNTEAFF; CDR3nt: TGTGCCAGCAGCTTAGGCGGCAGGGAAAGGCCAAACACTGAAGCTTTCTTT
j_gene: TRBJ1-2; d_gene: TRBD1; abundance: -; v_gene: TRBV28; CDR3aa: CASSPYRGRNNYGYTF; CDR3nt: TGTGCCAGCAGTCCCTACAGGGGGCGAAATAACTATGGCTACACCTTC
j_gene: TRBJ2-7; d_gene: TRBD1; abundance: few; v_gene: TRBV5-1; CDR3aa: CASSAGTGPYEQYF; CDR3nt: TGCGCCAGCAGCGCCGGGACAGGGCCCTACGAGCAGTACTTC
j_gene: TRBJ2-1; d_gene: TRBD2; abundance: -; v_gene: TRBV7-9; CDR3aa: CASSKTFRTSVYNEQFF; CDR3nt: TGTGCCAGCAGCAAAACTTTCCGGACTAGCGTTTACAATGAGCAGTTCTTC
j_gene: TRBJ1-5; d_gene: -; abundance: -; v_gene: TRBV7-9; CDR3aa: CASSTDNQPQHF; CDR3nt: TGTGCCAGCAGCACCGACAATCAGCCCCAGCATTTT
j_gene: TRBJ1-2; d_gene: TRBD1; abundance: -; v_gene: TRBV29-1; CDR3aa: CSVALDRDYGYTF; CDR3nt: TGCAGCGTGGCCTTAGACAGGGACTATGGCTACACCTTC
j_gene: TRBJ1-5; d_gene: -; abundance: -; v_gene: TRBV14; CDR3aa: CASSQQGNQPQHF; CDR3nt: TGTGCCAGCAGCCAACAGGGGAATCAGCCCCAGCATTTT
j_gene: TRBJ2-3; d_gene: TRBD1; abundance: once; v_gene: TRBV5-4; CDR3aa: CASSLADRVGQDTQYF; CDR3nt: TGTGCCAGCAGCCTGGCGGACAGGGTGGGTCAAGATACGCAGTATTTT
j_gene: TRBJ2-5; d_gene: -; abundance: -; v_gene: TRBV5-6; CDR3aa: CASSLGLEGETQYF; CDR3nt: TGTGCCAGCAGCTTGGGACTAGAGGGAGAGACCCAGTACTTC
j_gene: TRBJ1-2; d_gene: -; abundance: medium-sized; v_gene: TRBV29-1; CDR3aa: CSVVGAGNYGYTF; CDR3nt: TGCAGCGTCGTAGGGGCCGGTAACTATGGCTACACCTTC
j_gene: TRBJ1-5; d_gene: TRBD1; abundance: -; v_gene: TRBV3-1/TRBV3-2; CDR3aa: CASSQVFPDRRTDSNQPQHF; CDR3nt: TGTGCCAGCAGCCAAGTATTCCCGGACAGGCGTACCGATAGCAATCAGCCCCAGCATTTT
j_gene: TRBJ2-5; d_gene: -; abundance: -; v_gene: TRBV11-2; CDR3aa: CASSLQRVETQYF; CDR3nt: TGTGCCAGCAGCTTACAGCGGGTGGAGACCCAGTACTTC
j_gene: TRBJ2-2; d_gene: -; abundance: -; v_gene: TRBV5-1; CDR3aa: CASSPQGHTGELFF; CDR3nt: TGCGCCAGCAGCCCCCAAGGACACACCGGGGAGCTGTTTTTT
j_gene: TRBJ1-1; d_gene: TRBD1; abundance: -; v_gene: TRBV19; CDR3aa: CASSPRTGSSTEAFF; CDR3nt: TGTGCCAGTAGTCCCCGGACAGGGAGTTCCACTGAAGCTTTCTTT
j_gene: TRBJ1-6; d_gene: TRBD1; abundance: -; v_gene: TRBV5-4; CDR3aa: CASSWDRRYNSPLHF; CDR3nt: TGTGCCAGCAGCTGGGACAGGCGTTATAATTCACCCCTCCACTTT
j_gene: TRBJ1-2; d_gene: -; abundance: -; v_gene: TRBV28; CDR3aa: CASSLGLNYGYTF; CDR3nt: TGTGCCAGCAGTTTAGGGTTAAACTATGGCTACACCTTC
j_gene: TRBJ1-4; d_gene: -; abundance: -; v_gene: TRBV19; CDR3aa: CASSMQGARKLFF; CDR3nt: TGTGCCAGTAGTATGCAGGGCGCAAGAAAACTGTTTTTT
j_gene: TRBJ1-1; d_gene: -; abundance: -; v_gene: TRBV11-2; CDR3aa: CASSLERGWSNTEAFF; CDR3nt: TGTGCCAGCAGCTTAGAGAGGGGCTGGTCGAACACTGAAGCTTTCTTT